This record concerns one T cell receptor beta chain sequence. This specimen comes from a study of blood T cell repertoires in COVID-19. As for the study in general: The cDNA or gDNA used as material had been derived from T cells, B-cell-depleted T cells, or PBMCs.

Per the study methods: Amplified reference gene primers provided the basis for estimating nucleated cell counts. Clones were sequenced by immunoSEQ multiplex PCR, and TCRdb holds only the in-frame ones, with some missing. The V and J calls and the clone size are those of that table, but D and trimming were determined from the DNA. Here the sample spans 150,000 or so clones, roughly four fifths being singletons. This CDR3 has 16 residues. Germline V gene data show CDR1 as MNHEY and CDR2 as SMNVEV (reference sequence). Deletions cut 4 bases from V and 3 bases from J, with 16 bases between. Input material: peripheral blood. This sequence originates from a woman of 80 years or more with acute or convalescent COVID-19. This chain joins TRBV27 and TRBJ2-1; D may be TRBD1 (6 bases). The CDR3 loop is CASSSTNRAHYNEQFF. CDR3 sequence (DNA): TGTGCCAGCAGTTCCACTAACAGGGCGCACTACAATGAGCAGTTCTTC.